This T cell receptor (beta chain) emerged from a study of blood T cell repertoires in COVID-19. About the research overall: Donors in the United States, Italy and Spain gave samples during acute or convalescent COVID-19. PBMCs, B-cell-depleted T cells, or T cells provided the cDNA or gDNA that made up the material.

Germline V CDR1 and CDR2: MNHEY, SVGEGT. The CDR3 has 14 amino acids. V lost 3 bases and J lost 4, with 13 bases in between. Per the original methods: Amplification of reference gene primers was used by the study to estimate nucleated cell counts. Measured with immunoSEQ multiplex PCR; TCRdb has only the in-frame clones, and not every one. The DNA gave D and trimming, while V, J and clone size come from that table. The top ten clones hold about 1.9% of a sample with some 110,000 clones, 75% to 95% of them seen once. The source is a human donor with active COVID-19. The donor label of this sample is uncertain. What was sequenced was peripheral blood. The V gene is TRBV6-2 or TRBV6-3, the J gene TRBJ2-7; D is perhaps TRBD2 (6 bases). DNA of the CDR3: TGTGCCAGCAGTTATTCGGGAGATCGGTACGAGCAGTACTTC. Its protein product is CASSYSGDRYEQYF.